This section outlines one T cell receptor (beta chain) sequence together with its context. What this receptor recognizes is not known. Nothing much larger sits one base from this clone, and base qualities are not available. The donors belonged to the validation cohort of over a hundred subjects, which was separate from the 666-subject first cohort. The sample is drawn from a study of cytomegalovirus exposure and HLA in healthy donors (dated by TCRdb to about 2017). For the wider study: A later analysis indicated that the 130 or so validation repertoires were generated on the platform also employed for the approximately 690 repertoires of the first cohort. Along with the 666-subject first cohort, a separate validation cohort of around 120 different subjects was used. The study combined high-throughput TCR immunosequencing, statistical association of individual TCRs with disease status, and machine learning to predict cytomegalovirus infection status. The study aimed to test whether signatures of past pathogen exposure could be identified by cataloging public T cell receptors. Study-wide conclusions, independent of this receptor: A total of 150 to 200 TCR beta chains were listed by the study as associated with cytomegalovirus. The validation cohort had no HLA typing available for a later analysis, so co-occurrence within that cohort was assessed over all 130 or so repertoires. In vitro tests confirmed that three of the cytomegalovirus-associated TCR beta chains recognize cytomegalovirus antigens. Across donors, most TCR sequences were observed very rarely, whereas some public TCRs were present in many individuals. The authors suggested that the approach could potentially be extended to other disease states and immunological phenotypes. Subsequent analysis determined that TCRs grouped into clusters in the first cohort also showed a tendency toward co-occurrence across the 120 validation repertoires, and approximately 94% of cluster scores exceeded 0. The classifier was reported to diagnose cytomegalovirus status with high specificity and sensitivity in both the original cohort and the validation cohort.

Library preparation used the immunoSEQ multiplex PCR assay. The source study handled its data this way. A statistical classification framework was built to diagnose cytomegalovirus status from the catalog of TCR beta chain sequences. This is the immuneACCESS table as TCRdb keeps it, with only in-frame sequences that have V and J called. A part of the clones is gone; compared with another copy, unresolved V genes explain less than half, and the rest is unexplained. For V, J and clone size, that table is used; D and trimming come from the DNA. The sample includes about 190,000 clones, with 84% observed a single time. Jointly, the top ten make up around 6.7% of the sample. Reading the germline V gene (reference sequence) gives CDR1 MNHEY and CDR2 SMNVEV. The cysteine opens and the phenylalanine closes a CDR3 of 15 amino acids. Of all the DNA, just the CDR3 is kept, 45 bases in frame from base 1. The junction shows trimming of 5 bases on V and 8 bases on J, plus 18 bases between the germline ends.

The TCR sequence derives from a man between 18 and 35 years old in good health and CMV-seropositive. The V and J genes are TRBV27 and TRBJ1-4; TRBD1 is a possible D gene, resting on 6 matching bases. Material: PBMCs. The DNA sequence reads TGTGCCAGCAGTCCAACGGGAGGGGGTAGCGAAAAACTGTTTTTT. Its protein product is CASSPTGGGSEKLFF.